The 10 T cell receptor beta chains reported below all come from one sample, sequenced in a study of cytomegalovirus exposure and HLA in healthy donors. Primers: 60 Vbeta forward and 13 Jbeta reverse. Assay used: immunoSEQ multiplex PCR; TCRdb lists only in-frame clones, some missing. This table has more than 110,000 clones, 73% appearing once. The sample taken for sequencing was PBMCs. The receptors were gathered from a woman aged 40-49 years in good health and CMV-seronegative.

This clone was seen just once. The CDR3 is CASSSNDGDNEQFF. The CDR3, as DNA: TGTGCCAGCAGTTCAAACGACGGGGACAATGAGCAGTTCTTC. V gene TRBV28 combines with J gene TRBJ2-1; a possible D gene is TRBD2 (5 bases). Trimming stripped 4 bases from V and 5 bases from J, with 12 bases between. There are 14 residues in the CDR3. Germline lookup yields CDR1 MDHEN and CDR2 SYDVKM.

With respect to this clone: An end of the junction differs from the germline gene, which may be a read error. The chain carries TRBV25-1 and TRBJ1-2; no clear D. There are 13 residues in the CDR3. Per the germline V gene, CDR1 is MGHDK and CDR2 is SYGVNS. As DNA, the CDR3 is TGTGCCAGTGCGCCGGGTCCTAACTATGGCCACACCTTC. Translating gives CASAPGPNYGHTF.

This chain links TRBV6-5 with TRBJ2-2; D might be TRBD1 (6 bases). Trimming stripped 8 bases from V and 3 bases from J, with 7 bases between. This CDR3 has 12 amino acids. Per the germline V gene, CDR1 is MNHEY and CDR2 is SVGAGI. In nucleotides, the CDR3 is TGTGCCAGCCAGGGGTACACCGGGGAGCTGTTTTTT. It is translated as CASQGYTGELFF.

This clone was seen many times. The rearrangement links TRBV4-3 to TRBJ2-2; D possibly corresponds to TRBD2 (5 bases). CDR1 and CDR2 from the germline V gene are LGHNA and YSLEER. The CDR3 spans 16 residues. V was shortened by 4 bases and J by 2 bases, with 14 bases between the two germline ends. CDR3 amino acids: CASSLGLDFNTGELFF. Written as DNA, the CDR3 is TGCGCCAGCAGCCTCGGACTGGATTTCAACACCGGGGAGCTGTTTTTT.

This sequence joins TRBV28 and TRBJ2-5; D remains ambiguous. Germline V gene lookup returns CDR1 MDHEN and CDR2 SYDVKM. Trimming took 6 bases from V and 2 from J, leaving 7 bases between them. The CDR3 contains 12 residues. The DNA for the CDR3 is TGTGCCAGCAGCCGACAACAAGAGACCCAGTACTTC. Its translation is CASSRQQETQYF.

This chain uses TRBV11-3 with TRBJ2-2, with 7 bases aligning to TRBD1. This CDR3 is built from 17 residues. The V segment lost 1 base and the J segment 6 bases; nucleotides outside the gene matches: 11. Germline assignment: CDR1 SGHNT and CDR2 YENEEA. CDR3: CASSLGFDRDSAGELFF. In nucleotides, the CDR3 is TGTGCCAGCAGCTTAGGGTTCGACAGGGATAGCGCCGGGGAGCTGTTTTTT.

The gene calls are TRBV19 and TRBJ1-6; D ambiguous. V gave up 4 bases and J gave up 6 bases, with 10 bases separating them. The CDR3 contains 14 residues. Germline V gene sequence: CDR1 LNHDA, CDR2 SQIVND (reference sequence). CDR3 nucleotide sequence: TGTGCCAGTAGTAGTGCAGGATTTAATTCACCCCTCCACTTT. Translating gives CASSSAGFNSPLHF. Full variable domain (remainder filled in from reference TRBV19 and TRBJ1-6): DGGITQSPKYLFRKEGQNVTLSCEQNLNHDAMYWYRQDPGQGLRLIYYSQIVNDFQKGDIAEGYSVSREKKESFPLTVTSAQKNPTAFYLCASSSAGFNSPLHFGNGTRLTVT.

CDR3 sequence: CASSEPTGTRASGEPQHF. In DNA, the CDR3 is TGTGCCAGCAGTGAACCCACCGGGACAAGGGCCTCAGGGGAGCCCCAGCATTTT. The rearrangement joins TRBV6-1 to TRBJ1-5, with D tentatively TRBD1 (6 bases). V was pared by 2 bases and J by 8 bases, with 25 bases between. The CDR3 loop spans 18 amino acids. Per germline, CDR1 MNHNS and CDR2 SASEGT.

The chain links TRBV5-4 to TRBJ2-1; D is possibly TRBD1 (7 bases). Per germline, CDR1 SGHNT and CDR2 YYREEE (reference sequence). Trimming pared 4 bases from V and 1 base from J, leaving 12 bases between. CDR3 length equals 15 residues. The CDR3 DNA sequence: TGTGCCAGCAGCCCAGGGGGAGGATCCTACAATGAGCAGTTCTTC. Protein: CASSPGGGSYNEQFF.

The chain carries TRBV7-6 and TRBJ2-1, with D maybe TRBD2 (6 bases). There are 15 residues in the CDR3. Germline values: CDR1 SGHVS, CDR2 FNYEAQ. The V end was cut by 5 bases, the J end by 13 bases, with 24 bases between. CDR3 DNA sequence: TGTGCCAGCAGCAAGAGCAGCGGGCCCGGAGGTGATCAGTTCTTC. It translates to CASSKSSGPGGDQFF.